This entry describes one T cell receptor beta chain. Its antigen remains unidentified. Study conclusions and caveats: The TCR gene usage of tumor memory CD4+ T cells clustered together with blood and lymph node memory CD4+ cells and with lymph node naive CD4+ cells.

Constant-region reverse primers amplified full-length variable regions, followed by semi-nested Nested Universal Primer A PCR. TCRdb itself ran the 5' RACE reads through MiXCR, one entry per CDR3 protein. The repertoire holds some 44,000 distinct CDR3 sequences, with approximately 30% as singletons. Germline V gives CDR1 LGHNA, CDR2 YNFKEQ. The V gene lost 0 bases and the J gene lost 5 bases, with 11 bases spanning the gap. This CDR3 spans 14 amino acids. The sample comprised tumor-infiltrating memory CD4+ T cells sorted from the breast tumor. Stated subset: memory CD4+ T cells, CD4+CD45RO+CD25-. This chain connects TRBV4-2 to TRBJ2-7, with D perhaps matching TRBD1 (5 bases). The clonotype was recovered from a female donor with breast cancer. The DNA of the CDR3 is TGTGCCAGCAGCCAAGATCCAGGGCCAAACGAGCAGTACTTC. As protein: CASSQDPGPNEQYF.